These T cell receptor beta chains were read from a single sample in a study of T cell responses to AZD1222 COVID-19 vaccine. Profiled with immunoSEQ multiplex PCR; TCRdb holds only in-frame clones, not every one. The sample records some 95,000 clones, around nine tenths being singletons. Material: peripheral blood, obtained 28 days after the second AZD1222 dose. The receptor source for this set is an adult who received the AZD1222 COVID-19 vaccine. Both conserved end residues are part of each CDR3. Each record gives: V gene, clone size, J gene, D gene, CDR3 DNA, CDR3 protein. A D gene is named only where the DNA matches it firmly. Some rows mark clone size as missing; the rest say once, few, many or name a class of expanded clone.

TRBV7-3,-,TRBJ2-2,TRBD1,TGTGCCAGCAGCTCGGGACAGGGTTACACCGGGGAGCTGTTTTTT,CASSSGQGYTGELFF
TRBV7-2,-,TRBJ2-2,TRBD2,TGTGCCAGCAGCTTAGTGGTAGCGGGGCGAGGGGACACCGGGGAGCTGTTTTTT,CASSLVVAGRGDTGELFF
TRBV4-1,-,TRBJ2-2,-,TGCGCCAGCAGCCAAGATGAGTTGGGATCCGGGGAGCTGTTTTTT,CASSQDELGSGELFF
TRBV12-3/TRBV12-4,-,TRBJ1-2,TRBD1,TGTGCCAGCAGTTTCACAGGGGATGGCTACACCTTC,CASSFTGDGYTF
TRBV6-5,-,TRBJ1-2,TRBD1,TGTGCCAGCAGTTACGGGCGGGACAGTTGGGGCTACACCTTC,CASSYGRDSWGYTF
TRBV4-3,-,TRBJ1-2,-,TGCGCCAGCAGCCAAGCGGGGGCAGCTAACTATGGCTACACCTTC,CASSQAGAANYGYTF
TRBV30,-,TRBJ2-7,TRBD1,TGTGCCTGGACGGGTGAGGACAGGAGGCCCTACGAGCAGTACTTC,CAWTGEDRRPYEQYF
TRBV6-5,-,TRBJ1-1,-,TGTGCCAGCATAATGCGCCAGGTGAACACTGAAGCTTTCTTT,CASIMRQVNTEAFF
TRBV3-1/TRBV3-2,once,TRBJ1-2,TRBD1,TGTGCCAGCAGTCCCAGACAGGGGCACTATGGCTACACCTTC,CASSPRQGHYGYTF
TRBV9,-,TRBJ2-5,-,TGTGCCAGCAGCGTAGGTGTGGGCCACCCAGAGACCCAGTACTTC,CASSVGVGHPETQYF
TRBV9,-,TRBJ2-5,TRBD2,TGTGCCAGCAGCGTAGGACTAGCGGCTTCAAGCGGGGAGACCCAGTACTTC,CASSVGLAASSGETQYF
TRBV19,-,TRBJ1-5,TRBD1,TGTGCCAGTACCACTGGGACAGGGGACCAGCCCCAGCATTTT,CASTTGTGDQPQHF
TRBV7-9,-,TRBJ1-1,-,TGTGCCAGCAGCTTACGGAAACAGGGCGGCGACACTGAAGCTTTCTTT,CASSLRKQGGDTEAFF
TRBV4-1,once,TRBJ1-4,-,TGCGCCAGCAGCCCAGGGGAAGGCCTTCCAAAACTGTTTTTT,CASSPGEGLPKLFF
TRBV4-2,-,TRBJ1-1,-,TGTGCCAGCAGCCCTGGGACGGACCTTGAAGCTTTCTTT,CASSPGTDLEAFF
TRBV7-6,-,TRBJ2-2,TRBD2,TGTGCCAGCAGCTTAGCGGTTAGCGGGGGTCCTAACACCGGGGAGCTGTTTTTT,CASSLAVSGGPNTGELFF